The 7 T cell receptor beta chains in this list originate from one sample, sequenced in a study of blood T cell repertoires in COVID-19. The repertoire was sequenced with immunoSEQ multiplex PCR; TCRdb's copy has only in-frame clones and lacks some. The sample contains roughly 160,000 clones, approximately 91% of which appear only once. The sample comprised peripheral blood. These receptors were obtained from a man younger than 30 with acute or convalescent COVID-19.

CDR3 region: CASTRTDATEKLFF. The CDR3 nucleotides read TGTGCCAGCACGAGGACAGACGCCACTGAAAAACTGTTTTTT. The J gene is TRBJ1-4, the V gene TRBV6-5; tentative D call: TRBD1 (6 bases). V gave up 7 bases and J gave up 7 bases, with 16 bases separating them. Germline CDR1 reads MNHEY; CDR2 reads SVGAGI. CDR3 length equals 14 residues.

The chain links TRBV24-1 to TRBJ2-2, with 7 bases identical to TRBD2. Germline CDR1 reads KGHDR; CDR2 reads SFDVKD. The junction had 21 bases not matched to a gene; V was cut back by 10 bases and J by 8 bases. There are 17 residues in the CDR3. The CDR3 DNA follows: TGTGCCACGGAAACATCCACGGCGGGGGTATTCACGGGGGAGCTGTTTTTT. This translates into CATETSTAGVFTGELFF.

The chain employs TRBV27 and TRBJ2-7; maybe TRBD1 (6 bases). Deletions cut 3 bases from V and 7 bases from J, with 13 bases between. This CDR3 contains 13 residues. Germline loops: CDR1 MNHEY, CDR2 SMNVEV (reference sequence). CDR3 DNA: TGTGCCAGCAGTTTGGCTGAGAGGGGGGAGCAGTACTTC. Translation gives CASSLAERGEQYF.

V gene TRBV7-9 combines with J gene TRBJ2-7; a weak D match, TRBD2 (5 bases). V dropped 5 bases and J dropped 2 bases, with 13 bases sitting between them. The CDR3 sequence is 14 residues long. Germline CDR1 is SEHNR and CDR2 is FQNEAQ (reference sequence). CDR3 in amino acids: CASSPEGRAYEQYF. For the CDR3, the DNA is TGTGCCAGCAGCCCAGAGGGTAGGGCCTACGAGCAGTACTTC. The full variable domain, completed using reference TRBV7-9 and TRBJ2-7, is DTGVSQNPRHKITKRGQNVTFRCDPISEHNRLYWYRQTLGQGPEFLTYFQNEAQLEKSRLLSDRFSAERPKGSFSTLEIQRTEQGDSAMYLCASSPEGRAYEQYFGPGTRLTVT.

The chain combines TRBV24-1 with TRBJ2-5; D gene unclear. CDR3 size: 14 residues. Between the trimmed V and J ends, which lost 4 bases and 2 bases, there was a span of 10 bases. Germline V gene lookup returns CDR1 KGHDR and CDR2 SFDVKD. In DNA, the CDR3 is TGTGCCACCAGTGACCCCTACTTACAAGAGACCCAGTACTTC. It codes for CATSDPYLQETQYF.

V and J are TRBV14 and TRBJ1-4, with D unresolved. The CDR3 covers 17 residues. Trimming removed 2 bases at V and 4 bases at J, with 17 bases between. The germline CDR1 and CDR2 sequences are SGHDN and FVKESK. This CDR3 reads CASSQRGLTDINEKLFF. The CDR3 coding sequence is TGTGCCAGCAGCCAACGGGGTCTTACAGACATTAATGAAAAACTGTTTTTT.

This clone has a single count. The CDR3: CASSPGSGINEKLFF. In DNA, the CDR3 is TGCGCCAGCAGCCCCGGATCGGGGATAAATGAAAAACTGTTTTTT. The chain uses TRBV5-1 and TRBJ1-4; no clear D. CDR1 is SGHRS, CDR2 YFSETQ, per germline. The germline V and J ends were trimmed by 4 bases and 5 bases, with 15 bases remaining between them. CDR3 size: 15 residues.